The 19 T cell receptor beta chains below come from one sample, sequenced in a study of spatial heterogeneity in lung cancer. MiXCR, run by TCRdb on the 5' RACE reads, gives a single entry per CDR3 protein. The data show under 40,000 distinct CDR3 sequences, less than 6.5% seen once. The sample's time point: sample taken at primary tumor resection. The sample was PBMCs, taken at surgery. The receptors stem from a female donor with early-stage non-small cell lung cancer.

This chain's CDR3 is CASSLDRADEKLFF. The CDR3 coding sequence is TGCGCCAGCTCCTTGGACAGGGCTGATGAAAAACTGTTTTTT. The genes are TRBV5-1 and TRBJ1-4; 8 positions agree with TRBD1. With 7 bases clipped from V and 6 bases from J, the junction kept 8 bases outside the gene matches. This CDR3 spans 14 amino acids. Per the germline V gene, CDR1 is SGHRS and CDR2 is YFSETQ. Together with reference TRBV5-1 and TRBJ1-4, the CDR3 gives the full variable domain: KAGVTQTPRYLIKTRGQQVTLSCSPISGHRSVSWYQQTPGQGLQFLFEYFSETQRNKGNFPGRFSGRQFSNSRSEMNVSTLELGDSALYLCASSLDRADEKLFFGSGTQLSVL.

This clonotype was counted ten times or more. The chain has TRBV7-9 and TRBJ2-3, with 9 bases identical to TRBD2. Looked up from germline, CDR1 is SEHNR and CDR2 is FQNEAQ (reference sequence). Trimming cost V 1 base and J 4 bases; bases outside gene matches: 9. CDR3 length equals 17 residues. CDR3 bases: TGTGCCAGCAGCTTAGGTGCCCTAGCGGGGTCGGCAGATACGCAGTATTTT. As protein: CASSLGALAGSADTQYF.

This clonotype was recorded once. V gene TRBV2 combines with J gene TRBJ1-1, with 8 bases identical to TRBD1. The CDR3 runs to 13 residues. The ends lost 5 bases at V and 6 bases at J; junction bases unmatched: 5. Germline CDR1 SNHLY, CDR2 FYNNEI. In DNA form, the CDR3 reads TGTGCCAGCAGTCGACAGGGGAGGGCTGAAGCTTTCTTT. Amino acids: CASSRQGRAEAFF. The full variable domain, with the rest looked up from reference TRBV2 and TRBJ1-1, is EPEVTQTPSHQVTQMGQEVILRCVPISNHLYFYWYRQILGQKVEFLVSFYNNEISEKSEIFDDQFSVERPDGSNFTLKIRSTKLEDSAMYFCASSRQGRAEAFFGQGTRLTVV.

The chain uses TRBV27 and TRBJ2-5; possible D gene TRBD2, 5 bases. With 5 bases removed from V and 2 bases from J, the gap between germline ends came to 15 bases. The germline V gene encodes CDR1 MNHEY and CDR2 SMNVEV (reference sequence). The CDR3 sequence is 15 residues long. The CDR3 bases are TGTGCCAGCAGTCCCCACGCCGGAGGACAAGAGACCCAGTACTTC. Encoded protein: CASSPHAGGQETQYF.

The CDR3 nucleotides are TGTGCCAGCAGCGCTATGGATGGCTCTGGAAACACCATATATTTT. Encoded protein: CASSAMDGSGNTIYF. V gene TRBV9 combines with J gene TRBJ1-3; no clear D gene. The CDR3 runs 15 residues. Germline V gene sequence: CDR1 SGDLS, CDR2 YYNGEE. Trimming pared 3 bases from V and 0 bases from J, leaving 10 bases between. The variable domain in full, with the rest retrieved from reference TRBV9 and TRBJ1-3, is DSGVTQTPKHLITATGQRVTLRCSPRSGDLSVYWYQQSLDQGLQFLIQYYNGEERAKGNILERFSAQQFPDLHSELNLSSLELGDSALYFCASSAMDGSGNTIYFGEGSWLTVV.

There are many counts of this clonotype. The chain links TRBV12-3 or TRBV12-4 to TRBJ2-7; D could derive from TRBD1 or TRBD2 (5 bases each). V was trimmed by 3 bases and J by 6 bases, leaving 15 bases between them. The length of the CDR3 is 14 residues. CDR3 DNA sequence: TGTGCCAGCAGTTTTGGGGGAATCCAGGGCGAGCAGTACTTC. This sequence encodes CASSFGGIQGEQYF.

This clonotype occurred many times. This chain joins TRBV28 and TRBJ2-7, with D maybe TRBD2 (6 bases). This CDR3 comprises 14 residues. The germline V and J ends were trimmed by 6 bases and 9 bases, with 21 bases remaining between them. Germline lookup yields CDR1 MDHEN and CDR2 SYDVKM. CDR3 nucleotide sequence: TGTGCCAGCAGGCCAGGAGGGCAAGAGATCGGGCAGTACTTC. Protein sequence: CASRPGGQEIGQYF.

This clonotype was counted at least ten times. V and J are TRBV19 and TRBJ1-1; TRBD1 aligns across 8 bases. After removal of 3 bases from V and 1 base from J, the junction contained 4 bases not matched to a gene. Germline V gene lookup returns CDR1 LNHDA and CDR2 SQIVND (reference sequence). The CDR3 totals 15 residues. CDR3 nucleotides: TGTGCCAGTAGTATTCCGGGACAGGAGAACACTGAAGCTTTCTTT. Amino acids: CASSIPGQENTEAFF. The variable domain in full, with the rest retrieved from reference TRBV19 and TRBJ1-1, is DGGITQSPKYLFRKEGQNVTLSCEQNLNHDAMYWYRQDPGQGLRLIYYSQIVNDFQKGDIAEGYSVSREKKESFPLTVTSAQKNPTAFYLCASSIPGQENTEAFFGQGTRLTVV.

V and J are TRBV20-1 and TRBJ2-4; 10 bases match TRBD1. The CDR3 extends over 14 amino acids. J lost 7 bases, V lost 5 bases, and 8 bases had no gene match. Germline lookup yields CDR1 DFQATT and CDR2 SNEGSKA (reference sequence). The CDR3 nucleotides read TGCAGTGCTTCCGGGACAGGGGAGGGGAACATTCAGTACTTC. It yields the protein CSASGTGEGNIQYF.

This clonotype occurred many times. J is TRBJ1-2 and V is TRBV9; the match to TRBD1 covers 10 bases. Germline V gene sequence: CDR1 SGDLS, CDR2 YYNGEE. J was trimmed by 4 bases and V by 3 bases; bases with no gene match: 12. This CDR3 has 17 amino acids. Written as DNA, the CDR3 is TGTGCCAGCAGCGAGACAGGGGGCGCTTCTACTGGCTATGGCTACACCTTC. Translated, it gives CASSETGGASTGYGYTF.

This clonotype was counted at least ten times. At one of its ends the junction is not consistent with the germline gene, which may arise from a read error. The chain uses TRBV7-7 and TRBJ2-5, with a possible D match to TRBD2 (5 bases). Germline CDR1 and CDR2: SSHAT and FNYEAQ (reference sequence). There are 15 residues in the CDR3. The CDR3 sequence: CASSPIVPGSGPQYF. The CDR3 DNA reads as TGTGCTAGCAGCCCGATCGTTCCGGGAAGTGGGCCCCAGTACTTC.

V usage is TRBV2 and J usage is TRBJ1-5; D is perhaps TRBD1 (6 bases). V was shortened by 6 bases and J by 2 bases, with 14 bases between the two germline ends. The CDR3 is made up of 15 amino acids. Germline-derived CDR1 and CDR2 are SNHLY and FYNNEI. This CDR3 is CASRANRVGNQPQHF. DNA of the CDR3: TGTGCCAGCAGAGCCAACAGGGTTGGCAATCAGCCCCAGCATTTT.

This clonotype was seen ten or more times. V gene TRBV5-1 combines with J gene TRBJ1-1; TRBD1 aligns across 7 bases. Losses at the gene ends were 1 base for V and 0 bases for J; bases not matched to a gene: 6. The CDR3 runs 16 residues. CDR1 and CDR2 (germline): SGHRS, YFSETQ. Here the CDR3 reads CASSLTGTAVNTEAFF. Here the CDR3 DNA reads TGCGCCAGCAGCTTGACGGGGACAGCGGTGAACACTGAAGCTTTCTTT.

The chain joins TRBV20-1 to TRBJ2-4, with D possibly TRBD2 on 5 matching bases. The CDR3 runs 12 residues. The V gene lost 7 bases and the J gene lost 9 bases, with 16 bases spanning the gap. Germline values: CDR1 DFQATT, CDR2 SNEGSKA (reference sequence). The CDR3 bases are TGCAGTGTAAGGTCGGGGAGCCTCATTCAGTACTTC. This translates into CSVRSGSLIQYF.

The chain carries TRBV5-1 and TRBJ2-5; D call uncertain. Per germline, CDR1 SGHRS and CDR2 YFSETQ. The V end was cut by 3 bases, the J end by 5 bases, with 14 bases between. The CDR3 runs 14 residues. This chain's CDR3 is CASSSRLDSETQYF. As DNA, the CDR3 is TGCGCCAGCAGCTCACGCTTAGATTCCGAGACCCAGTACTTC.

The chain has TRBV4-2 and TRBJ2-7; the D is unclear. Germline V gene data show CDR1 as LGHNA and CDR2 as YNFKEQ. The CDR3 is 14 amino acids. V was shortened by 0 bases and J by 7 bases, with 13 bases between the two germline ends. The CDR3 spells CASSQDTLAKEQYF. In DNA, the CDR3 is TGTGCCAGCAGCCAAGACACACTCGCTAAGGAGCAGTACTTC.

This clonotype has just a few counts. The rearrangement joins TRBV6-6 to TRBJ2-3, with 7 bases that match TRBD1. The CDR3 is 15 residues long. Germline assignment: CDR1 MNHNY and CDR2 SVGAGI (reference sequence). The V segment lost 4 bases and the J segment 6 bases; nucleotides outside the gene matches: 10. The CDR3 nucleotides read TGTGCCAGCAGTTCCCGACAGGGAGAATTGGATACGCAGTATTTT. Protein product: CASSSRQGELDTQYF.

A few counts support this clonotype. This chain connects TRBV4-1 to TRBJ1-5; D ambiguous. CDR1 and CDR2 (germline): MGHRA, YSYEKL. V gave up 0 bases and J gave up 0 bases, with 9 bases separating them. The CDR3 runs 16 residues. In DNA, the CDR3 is TGCGCCAGCAGCCAAGACCCGGGGAATAGCAATCAGCCCCAGCATTTT. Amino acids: CASSQDPGNSNQPQHF.

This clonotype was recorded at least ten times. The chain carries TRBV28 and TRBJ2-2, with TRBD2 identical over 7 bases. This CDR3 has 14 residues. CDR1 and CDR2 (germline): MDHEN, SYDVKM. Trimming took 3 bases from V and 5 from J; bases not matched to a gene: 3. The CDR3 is CASSLGGATGELFF. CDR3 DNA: TGTGCCAGCAGTTTGGGAGGGGCGACCGGGGAGCTGTTTTTT.